The present entry profiles one TCR beta chain with its context. Its antigen is currently unknown. Unique molecular identifiers had been added to the TCR beta cDNA libraries. TCRdb recomputed calls from the PCR reads with MiXCR, one row per CDR3 protein. The sample lists around 500,000 distinct CDR3 sequences, about a third occurring once. The sample belongs to a study of post-analysis software for immune sequencing data. Study-wide background: Included courses were relapsing-remitting and secondary progressive multiple sclerosis; progressive-relapsing multiple sclerosis was also included. Findings and caveats of the study: Roughly 5 TRBV segments (TRBV5-6, TRBV5-1 and TRBV20-1 among them) occurred more frequently in patients than in controls.

V lost 2 bases and J 2 bases, leaving 6 bases between the germline ends. The CDR3 extends over 13 amino acids. In germline, CDR1 is MNHNS, CDR2 SASEGT. The sequence came from a girl aged 2-17 years with multiple sclerosis. The sequencing input was blood. The V call is TRBV6-1, the J call TRBJ1-1; the D is unclear. The CDR3 sequence is CASSEKLNTEAFF. CDR3 bases: TGTGCCAGCAGTGAAAAGCTAAACACTGAAGCTTTCTTT.